This T cell receptor (beta chain) was captured in a study of T cells in Graves' hyperthyroidism and ophthalmopathy. On the study more broadly: Peripheral blood was acquired at first diagnosis, ahead of any therapy whatsoever.

In the ophthalmopathy cohort, Clinical Activity Score was at least 3, NOSPECS grade at least 4, and duration under 3 months. Amplified TCR beta CDR3 regions derived from RNA transcripts. An initial round of RT-PCR targeting the TCR CDR3 relied on the HTBI primer set. TCRdb redid the calling of the multiplex PCR reads with MiXCR, one entry per CDR3 protein. Among roughly 500,000 distinct CDR3 sequences, roughly a sixth were seen once, and the ten largest hold around 32%. This clonotype was counted a few times. The CDR3 contains 17 residues. V dropped 0 bases and J dropped 4 bases, with 16 bases sitting between them. Germline V gives CDR1 LGHNA, CDR2 YSLEER.

The rearrangement uses TRBV4-3 and TRBJ2-1, with D maybe TRBD2 (6 bases). The clonotype was recovered from a woman in her 30s with Graves' ophthalmopathy. The sample taken for sequencing was blood. The CDR3 bases are TGCGCCAGCAGCCAAGACTACACTCGACTAGAATACAATGAGCAGTTCTTC. Translation: CASSQDYTRLEYNEQFF.